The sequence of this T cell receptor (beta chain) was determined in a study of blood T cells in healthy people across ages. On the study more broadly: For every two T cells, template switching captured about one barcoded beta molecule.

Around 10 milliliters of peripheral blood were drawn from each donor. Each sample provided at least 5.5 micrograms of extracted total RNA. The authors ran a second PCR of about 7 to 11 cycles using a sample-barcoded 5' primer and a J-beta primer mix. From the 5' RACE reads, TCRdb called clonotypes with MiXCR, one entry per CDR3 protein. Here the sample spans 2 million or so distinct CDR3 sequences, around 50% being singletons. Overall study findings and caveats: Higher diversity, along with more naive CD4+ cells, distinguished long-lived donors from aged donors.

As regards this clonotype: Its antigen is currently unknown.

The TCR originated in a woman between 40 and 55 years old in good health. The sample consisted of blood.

CDR3 protein: CASSLISSGQALHF. The DNA for the CDR3 is TGTGCCAGCAGCCTAATTTCTTCGGGACAGGCCCTCCACTTT. The V call is TRBV7-2, the J call TRBJ1-6, with 8 bases that match TRBD1. Germline V lookup: CDR1 SGHTA, CDR2 FQGNSA. CDR3 length: 14 amino acids. J gave up 14 bases and V 5 bases, and 11 bases lay outside the gene matches.